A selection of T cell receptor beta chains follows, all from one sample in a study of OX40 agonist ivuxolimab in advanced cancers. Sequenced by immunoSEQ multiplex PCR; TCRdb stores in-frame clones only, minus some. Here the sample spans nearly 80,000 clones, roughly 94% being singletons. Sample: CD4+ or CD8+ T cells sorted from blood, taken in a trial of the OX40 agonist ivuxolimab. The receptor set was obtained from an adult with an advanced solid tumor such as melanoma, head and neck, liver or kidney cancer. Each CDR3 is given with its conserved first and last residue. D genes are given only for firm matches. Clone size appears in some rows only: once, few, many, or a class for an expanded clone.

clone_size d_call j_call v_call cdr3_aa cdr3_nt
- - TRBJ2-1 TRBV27 CASSSATSSYNEQFF TGTGCCAGCAGCTCCGCGACTAGCTCCTACAATGAGCAGTTCTTC
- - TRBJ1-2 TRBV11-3 CATSGTAYGYTF TGTGCCACCTCCGGGACGGCTTATGGCTACACCTTC
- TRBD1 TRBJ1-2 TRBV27 CASRSGTGPIYGYTF TGTGCCAGCAGGTCCGGGACAGGGCCCATTTATGGCTACACCTTC
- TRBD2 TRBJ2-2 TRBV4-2 CASSLHTSGGNTGELFF TGTGCCAGCAGCCTCCACACTAGCGGGGGGAACACCGGGGAGCTGTTTTTT
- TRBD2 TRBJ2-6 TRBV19 CASSMGGSGANVLTF TGTGCCAGTAGTATGGGGGGGTCTGGGGCCAACGTCCTGACTTTC
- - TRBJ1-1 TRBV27 CASSGSMNTEAFF TGTGCCAGCTCGGGGAGCATGAACACTGAAGCTTTCTTT
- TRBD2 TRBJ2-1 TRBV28 CASYSTGLAGGHDNEQFF TGTGCCAGCTACTCCACGGGACTAGCGGGAGGGCACGACAATGAGCAGTTCTTC
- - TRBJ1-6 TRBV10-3 CAISEEGGNSPLHF TGTGCCATCAGTGAGGAGGGGGGTAATTCACCCCTCCACTTT
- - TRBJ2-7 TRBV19 CASGTQGGDEQYF TGTGCCAGTGGAACACAGGGGGGGGACGAGCAGTACTTC
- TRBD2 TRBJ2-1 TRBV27 CASSSGLGRTNEQFF TGTGCCAGCAGTTCGGGACTAGGGAGGACGAATGAGCAGTTCTTC
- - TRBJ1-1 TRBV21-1 CASSKEDRVRVGTEAFF TGTGCCAGCAGCAAAGAGGACAGGGTTCGAGTGGGCACTGAAGCTTTCTTT
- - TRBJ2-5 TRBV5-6 CASSLAKGLFRSETQYF TGTGCCAGCAGCTTGGCCAAGGGATTGTTTAGGTCTGAGACCCAGTACTTC
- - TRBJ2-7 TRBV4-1 CASSQPDLAYEQYF TGCGCCAGCAGCCAACCTGATTTGGCCTACGAGCAGTACTTC
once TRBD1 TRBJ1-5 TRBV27 CASSLSGGALSNQPQHF TGTGCCAGCAGTTTGTCAGGGGGCGCCTTAAGCAATCAGCCCCAGCATTTT
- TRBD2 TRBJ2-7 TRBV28 CASRWGGYEQYF TGTGCCAGCAGGTGGGGGGGATACGAGCAGTACTTC
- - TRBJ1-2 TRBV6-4 CASSDGDGYGYTF TGTGCCAGCAGTGACGGGGACGGCTATGGCTACACCTTC
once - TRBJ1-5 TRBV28 CASSLGRSNQPQHF TGTGCCAGCAGTTTAGGGAGAAGCAATCAGCCCCAGCATTTT
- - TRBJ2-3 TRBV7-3 CASSPGHYSTDTQYF TGTGCCAGCAGCCCGGGACATTACTCTACAGATACGCAGTATTTT
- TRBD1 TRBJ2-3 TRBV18 CASSPLSLRDRHTDTQYF TGTGCCAGCTCACCACTTAGTCTCCGGGACAGGCACACAGATACGCAGTATTTT
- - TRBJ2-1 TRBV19 CASGGRRFGEQFF TGTGCCAGTGGTGGGAGGAGATTCGGGGAGCAGTTCTTC
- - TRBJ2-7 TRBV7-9 CASSLTDGSYEQYF TGTGCCAGCAGCCTTACGGACGGTTCCTACGAGCAGTACTTC
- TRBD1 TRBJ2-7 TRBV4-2 CASSQGGTGYPTYEQYF TGTGCCAGCAGCCAAGGCGGGACAGGGTATCCGACCTACGAGCAGTACTTC
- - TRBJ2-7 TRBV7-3 CASSPQASYEQYF TGTGCCAGCAGCCCACAGGCCTCCTACGAGCAGTACTTC
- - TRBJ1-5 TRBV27 CASSWDLSQPQHF TGTGCCAGCAGTTGGGATTTGTCACAGCCCCAGCATTTT
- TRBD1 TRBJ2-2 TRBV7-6 CASSLGGGDGELFF TGTGCCAGCAGCTTAGGAGGGGGCGACGGGGAGCTGTTTTTT
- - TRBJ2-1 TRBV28 CASSFRGGTYNEQFF TGTGCCAGCAGTTTCAGGGGAGGTACCTACAATGAGCAGTTCTTC
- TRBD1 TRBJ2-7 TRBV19 CASSPTGGYEQYF TGTGCCAGTAGTCCCACAGGGGGGTACGAGCAGTACTTC
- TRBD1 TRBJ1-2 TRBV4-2 CASSHGDRGLDGYTF TGTGCCAGCAGCCATGGGGACAGGGGGTTGGATGGCTACACCTTC
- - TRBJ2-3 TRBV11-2 CASSLISGDTQYF TGTGCCAGCAGCCTCATATCGGGCGATACGCAGTATTTT
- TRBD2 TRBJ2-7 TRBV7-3 CASSLTAGLVYF TGTGCCAGCAGCTTAACAGCGGGATTGGTGTACTTC
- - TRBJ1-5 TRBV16 CASSRWVGSNQPQHF TGTGCCAGCAGCCGTTGGGTTGGAAGCAATCAGCCCCAGCATTTT
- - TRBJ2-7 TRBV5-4 CASSFFGTVYEQYF TGTGCCAGCAGCTTTTTTGGGACTGTCTACGAGCAGTACTTC
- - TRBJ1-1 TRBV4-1 CASSQQAGYNEAFF TGCGCCAGCAGCCAACAAGCGGGGTATAATGAAGCTTTCTTT
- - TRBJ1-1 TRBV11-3 CASSQAVNTEAFF TGTGCCAGCAGCCAAGCAGTGAACACTGAAGCTTTCTTT
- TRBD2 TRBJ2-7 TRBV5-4 CASSAGLESYEQYF TGTGCCAGCAGCGCCGGACTAGAATCCTACGAGCAGTACTTC
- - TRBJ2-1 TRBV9 CASSVTSDEQFF TGTGCCAGCAGCGTGACGTCCGATGAGCAGTTCTTC
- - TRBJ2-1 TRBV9 CASSPGGGMVVNEQFF TGTGCCAGCTCTCCCGGAGGCGGGATGGTTGTCAATGAGCAGTTCTTC
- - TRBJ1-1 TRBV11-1 CASSFPPAGQNTEAFF TGTGCCAGCAGCTTTCCCCCCGCGGGGCAGAACACTGAAGCTTTCTTT
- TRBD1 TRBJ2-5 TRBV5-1 CASSLGGAPQETQYF TGCGCCAGCAGCCTAGGGGGCGCCCCCCAAGAGACCCAGTACTTC
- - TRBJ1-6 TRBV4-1 CASSREGHSPLHF TGCGCCAGCAGCCGAGAAGGGCATTCACCCCTCCACTTT
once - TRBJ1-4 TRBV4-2 CASSLGWSGNEKLFF TGTGCCAGCAGCTTGGGGTGGTCTGGAAATGAAAAACTGTTTTTT
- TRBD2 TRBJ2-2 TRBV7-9 CASSRTGGSNTGELFF TGTGCCAGCAGCCGAACCGGGGGGTCGAACACCGGGGAGCTGTTTTTT
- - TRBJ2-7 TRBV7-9 CASSSLSGTSYEQYF TGTGCCAGCAGCTCCTTATCGGGGACCTCCTACGAGCAGTACTTC
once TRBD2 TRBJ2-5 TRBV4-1 CASSHPSGAGVETQYF TGCGCCAGCAGCCACCCCAGCGGAGCGGGAGTGGAGACCCAGTACTTC
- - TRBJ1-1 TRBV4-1 CASSQDRGPNTEAFF TGCGCCAGCAGCCAAGACAGAGGGCCTAACACTGAAGCTTTCTTT
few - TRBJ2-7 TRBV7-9 CASSPVGSYHEQYF TGTGCCAGCAGCCCCGTGGGGAGCTACCACGAGCAGTACTTC
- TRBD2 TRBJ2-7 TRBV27 CASSYGASGSLQQQYF TGTGCCAGCAGTTATGGGGCTAGCGGGAGTTTGCAGCAGCAGTACTTC
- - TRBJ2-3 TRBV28 CASSQIGRTSTDTQYF TGTGCCAGCAGCCAGATAGGACGGACCAGCACAGATACGCAGTATTTT
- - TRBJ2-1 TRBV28 CASSYAHEQFF TGTGCCAGCAGCTACGCCCATGAGCAGTTCTTC
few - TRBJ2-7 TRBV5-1 CASSWTNPSYEQYF TGCGCCAGCAGCTGGACTAACCCCTCCTACGAGCAGTACTTC
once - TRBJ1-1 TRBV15 CATSTGVHTEAFF TGTGCCACCAGCACGGGGGTCCACACTGAAGCTTTCTTT
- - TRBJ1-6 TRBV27 CASSTAGFNSPLHF TGTGCCAGCAGTACGGCGGGGTTTAATTCACCCCTCCACTTT
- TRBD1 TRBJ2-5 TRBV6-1 CASRRTGREETQYF TGTGCCAGCAGACGGACAGGGAGAGAAGAGACCCAGTACTTC